Shown below are 27 T cell receptor beta chains from a single sample sequenced in a study of cytomegalovirus exposure and HLA in healthy donors. TCRdb's copy holds only in-frame clones and misses some; the assay was immunoSEQ multiplex PCR. The data show 300,000 or so clones, around 90% seen once. The sample consisted of PBMCs. The source is a man in his thirties or forties in good health and CMV-seronegative.

The chain couples TRBV5-1 to TRBJ1-1; D perhaps matches TRBD1 (6 bases). The V and J ends lost 6 bases and 4 bases respectively, with 19 bases between them. Per the germline V gene, CDR1 is SGHRS and CDR2 is YFSETQ. The CDR3 is 15 amino acids. CDR3 nucleotide sequence: TGCGCCAGCAAGGGGGGGACCGTGGTTACCACTGAAGCTTTCTTT. Its protein product is CASKGGTVVTTEAFF.

The chain joins TRBV5-1 to TRBJ2-2, with D uncertain. CDR1 SGHRS and CDR2 YFSETQ come from the germline V gene. The CDR3 loop spans 15 amino acids. V lost 4 bases, J lost 1 base, and 11 bases lay in between. The CDR3 sequence is CASSRLEKNTGELFF. CDR3 nucleotide sequence: TGCGCCAGCAGCCGCCTGGAGAAGAACACCGGGGAGCTGTTTTTT.

The V and J genes are TRBV4-3 and TRBJ2-7; 7 nucleotides align to TRBD1. V lost 0 bases and J lost 3; bases outside the gene matches: 5. Germline V lookup: CDR1 LGHNA, CDR2 YSLEER. The CDR3 loop spans 15 amino acids. In nucleotides, the CDR3 is TGCGCCAGCAGCCAAGATACAGGGGTTGGCTACGAGCAGTACTTC. Its protein is CASSQDTGVGYEQYF.

A note on this clone: One end of the junction is discordant with germline, which a read error may explain. The chain combines TRBV5-6 with TRBJ2-1; 9 nucleotides match TRBD1. Germline loops: CDR1 SGHDT, CDR2 YYEEEE. The CDR3 sequence is 16 residues long. DNA for the CDR3: TGTGCCAGCAGTCGCACAGGGGGCGGATTTTACAGTGAGCAGTTCTTC. Its translation is CASSRTGGGFYSEQFF.

This clone has just one count. An end of the junction differs from the germline gene, which may be a read error. V and J are TRBV29-1 and TRBJ2-7; D perhaps matches TRBD1 (5 bases). CDR1 is SQVTM and CDR2 is ANQGSEA in the germline V gene. This CDR3 has 12 amino acids. In DNA form, the CDR3 reads TGCAGCGTTGAAGATCGTAGCAGGGCGGTGGAATTC. Its protein product is CSVEDRSRAVEF.

This clone was seen a handful of times. The chain links TRBV5-6 to TRBJ2-7; no clear D gene. This CDR3 is 12 amino acids long. V was clipped by 0 bases and J by 6 bases, with 7 bases between them. In germline, CDR1 is SGHDT, CDR2 YYEEEE. CDR3 in amino acids: CASSLGTGEQYF. CDR3 nucleotides: TGTGCCAGCAGCTTGGGCACGGGCGAGCAGTACTTC.

This chain uses TRBV30 with TRBJ2-5, with D perhaps TRBD2 (6 bases). Germline loops: CDR1 GTSNPN, CDR2 SVGIG (reference sequence). Trimming left V 3 bases short and J 7 bases short, with 15 bases between. The CDR3 loop spans 13 amino acids. Here the CDR3 DNA reads TGTGCCTGGAGGGGAGGACCGCTTGGGACCCAGTACTTC. Translation: CAWRGGPLGTQYF.

J is TRBJ2-7 and V is TRBV29-1; D call uncertain. V lost 2 bases and J 0 bases, leaving 8 bases between the germline ends. The CDR3 is 13 amino acids. CDR1 is SQVTM, CDR2 ANQGSEA, per germline. The CDR3 bases are TGCAGCGTTGAAACAGCAAGCTCCTACGAGCAGTACTTC. Translated, it gives CSVETASSYEQYF.

CDR3: CASSSRTGSLLYGYTF. The DNA for the CDR3 is TGTGCCAGCAGCTCACGGACAGGGTCGTTACTATATGGCTACACCTTC. The chain uses TRBV7-2 and TRBJ1-2; 8 nucleotides align to TRBD1. CDR3 length equals 16 residues. J lost 5 bases, V lost 4 bases, and 12 bases had no gene match. Germline CDR1 reads SGHTA; CDR2 reads FQGNSA.

The V call is TRBV6-6, the J call TRBJ2-7, with unresolved D. Germline lookup yields CDR1 MNHNY and CDR2 SVGAGI (reference sequence). V was shortened by 2 bases and J by 3 bases, with 11 bases between the two germline ends. This CDR3 comprises 14 residues. CDR3 sequence (DNA): TGTGCCAGCAGTTACGGTAGTCTTTTCTACGAGCAGTACTTC. Amino acid sequence: CASSYGSLFYEQYF.

V usage is TRBV6-5 and J usage is TRBJ1-3; D perhaps matches TRBD1 (6 bases). The length of the CDR3 is 14 residues. Germline V gene lookup returns CDR1 MNHEY and CDR2 SVGAGI. The germline V and J ends were trimmed by 5 bases and 0 bases, with 8 bases remaining between them. The chain's CDR3 is CASSRDNSGNTIYF. DNA of the CDR3: TGTGCCAGCAGTCGGGACAACTCTGGAAACACCATATATTTT.

The chain has TRBV4-1 and TRBJ1-3, with no clear D. CDR1 and CDR2 (germline): MGHRA, YSYEKL. V was clipped by 5 bases and J by 5 bases, with 16 bases between them. CDR3 size: 15 residues. The CDR3 here is CASSTQIQARNTIYF. The CDR3 bases are TGCGCCAGCAGCACTCAAATCCAAGCGCGAAACACCATATATTTT.

The genes are TRBV14 and TRBJ2-2, with 7 bases lining up with TRBD1. The V gene end was trimmed by 5 bases and the J gene end by 5 bases; junction bases not matched to a gene: 8. CDR1 is SGHDN, CDR2 FVKESK, per germline. The CDR3 extends over 15 amino acids. DNA for the CDR3: TGTGCCAGCAGCTGGAGGACAGGATTTACCGGGGAGCTGTTTTTT. It yields the protein CASSWRTGFTGELFF.

J is TRBJ2-5 and V is TRBV13; 9 bases agree with TRBD1. The J segment lost 2 bases and the V segment lost 0 bases, leaving 7 bases of the junction unmatched. Germline V gene data show CDR1 as PRHDT and CDR2 as FYEKMQ (reference sequence). The CDR3 loop spans 17 amino acids. Here the CDR3 DNA reads TGTGCCAGCAGCTTAGGCCTGACAGGGGGAAGGCAAGAGACCCAGTACTTC. This gives the protein CASSLGLTGGRQETQYF.

The V gene is TRBV7-2, the J gene TRBJ1-5; no clear D gene. Germline-derived CDR1 and CDR2 are SGHTA and FQGNSA. This CDR3 spans 18 amino acids. Trimming took off 2 bases at V and 0 bases at J, with 17 bases between the two ends. CDR3 loop: CASSLSVGHQLSNQPQHF. DNA of the CDR3: TGTGCCAGCAGCTTATCGGTCGGTCACCAACTTAGCAATCAGCCCCAGCATTTT.

This clone was counted once. The V gene is TRBV9, the J gene TRBJ2-5; D remains ambiguous. Trimming cost V 0 bases and J 2 bases, with 5 bases left between them. The CDR3 has 13 residues. The germline V gene has CDR1 SGDLS and CDR2 YYNGEE. The CDR3 DNA follows: TGTGCCAGCAGCGTAGACACGCAAGAGACCCAGTACTTC. As protein: CASSVDTQETQYF.

J is TRBJ2-3 and V is TRBV9, with 7 bases that match TRBD2. The CDR3 loop spans 16 amino acids. Germline lookup yields CDR1 SGDLS and CDR2 YYNGEE. J was trimmed by 0 bases and V by 3 bases; bases with no gene match: 7. The CDR3 loop reads CASSGDRGVSTDTQYF. Written as DNA, the CDR3 is TGTGCCAGCAGCGGCGACCGGGGGGTTAGCACAGATACGCAGTATTTT. Complete variable domain (other parts from reference TRBV9 and TRBJ2-3): DSGVTQTPKHLITATGQRVTLRCSPRSGDLSVYWYQQSLDQGLQFLIQYYNGEERAKGNILERFSAQQFPDLHSELNLSSLELGDSALYFCASSGDRGVSTDTQYFGPGTRLTVL.

This clone occurred once. The rearrangement uses TRBV19 and TRBJ1-3, with D perhaps matching TRBD1 (5 bases). This CDR3 is built from 14 residues. Germline CDR1 is LNHDA and CDR2 is SQIVND (reference sequence). V lost 5 bases, J lost 1 base, and 9 bases lay in between. DNA for the CDR3: TGTGCCAGTAGTCGAAGGGGTTCTGGAAACACCATATATTTT. This encodes CASSRRGSGNTIYF.

DNA for the CDR3: TGTGCCAGCAGCCCGGGACAGGGACTTCCTGGCTACACCTTC. This translates into CASSPGQGLPGYTF. The chain combines TRBV5-6 with TRBJ1-2, with 9 bases aligning to TRBD1. Per the germline V gene, CDR1 is SGHDT and CDR2 is YYEEEE. With V trimmed by 4 bases and J by 7 bases, 8 bases remained unmatched. The CDR3 consists of 14 residues.

The chain employs TRBV6-5 and TRBJ1-1, with unresolved D. This CDR3 comprises 13 residues. Trimming cost V 8 bases and J 1 base, with 11 bases left between them. The germline V gene encodes CDR1 MNHEY and CDR2 SVGAGI. As DNA, the CDR3 is TGTGCCAGCTTCCAGGAAAAGAACACTGAAGCTTTCTTT. This codes for CASFQEKNTEAFF.

The V and J genes are TRBV27 and TRBJ2-7; TRBD1 matches at 10 bases. V was pared by 4 bases and J by 6 bases, with 9 bases of the junction left unmatched. CDR1 and CDR2 (germline): MNHEY, SMNVEV (reference sequence). This CDR3 comprises 15 residues. The CDR3 loop is CASSSRGTGAVEQYF. CDR3 nucleotide sequence: TGTGCCAGCAGTTCCCGCGGGACAGGGGCGGTCGAGCAGTACTTC.

V usage is TRBV11-2 and J usage is TRBJ2-7, with 9 bases lining up with TRBD1. There are 14 residues in the CDR3. Looked up from germline, CDR1 is SGHAT and CDR2 is FQNNGV. J lost 5 bases, V lost 5 bases, and 7 bases had no gene match. The CDR3 nucleotides read TGTGCCAGCAGCCTCACAGGGGGCGACGACGAGCAGTACTTC. This gives the protein CASSLTGGDDEQYF.

CDR3 in amino acids: CASSPSGMSYEQYF. For the CDR3, the DNA is TGCGCCAGCAGCCCCTCGGGGATGTCCTACGAGCAGTACTTC. The J gene is TRBJ2-7, the V gene TRBV5-1, with D possibly being TRBD2 (5 bases). V dropped 4 bases and J dropped 1 base, with 12 bases sitting between them. This CDR3 region has 14 residues. Germline V gene data show CDR1 as SGHRS and CDR2 as YFSETQ.

V usage is TRBV4-1 and J usage is TRBJ1-1; a possible D gene is TRBD1 (5 bases). Germline CDR1 reads MGHRA; CDR2 reads YSYEKL. This CDR3 spans 14 amino acids. V was cut by 0 bases and J by 1 base, with 6 bases left in between. The CDR3 reads CASSQEGGNTEAFF. CDR3 coding DNA: TGCGCCAGCAGCCAAGAGGGGGGGAACACTGAAGCTTTCTTT.

V and J are TRBV6-5 and TRBJ1-2, with D possibly being TRBD1 (6 bases). The CDR3 loop spans 14 amino acids. The germline V and J ends were trimmed by 2 bases and 2 bases, with 9 bases remaining between them. Germline CDR1 and CDR2: MNHEY and SVGAGI. DNA for the CDR3: TGTGCCAGCAGTTACCACAGGGCCAACTATGGCTACACCTTC. It yields the protein CASSYHRANYGYTF.

This clone has more than one count but fewer than ten. The V and J genes are TRBV11-2 and TRBJ2-7, with TRBD1 matching 8 bases. CDR1 and CDR2 (germline): SGHAT, FQNNGV. V was pared by 8 bases and J by 3 bases, with 6 bases of the junction left unmatched. The CDR3 covers 13 residues. The CDR3 loop reads CASGKTGVYEQYF. CDR3 bases: TGTGCCAGCGGAAAGACAGGGGTCTACGAGCAGTACTTC.

The chain employs TRBV9 and TRBJ1-1, with D perhaps TRBD1 (6 bases). The CDR3 totals 13 residues. CDR1 is SGDLS, CDR2 YYNGEE, per germline. Trimming shortened V by 3 bases and J by 5 bases, and 11 bases separated the two germline ends. The CDR3: CASSGAGETEAFF. In DNA form, the CDR3 reads TGTGCCAGCAGCGGGGCAGGGGAAACTGAAGCTTTCTTT.